A selection of T cell receptor beta chains follows, all from one sample in a study of OX40 agonist ivuxolimab in advanced cancers. Data came from immunoSEQ multiplex PCR; TCRdb stores just in-frame clones and leaves some out. Of 55,000 to 85,000 clones in the sample, approximately 90% are singletons; the top ten hold more than 7.5%. Source: CD4+ or CD8+ T cells sorted from blood, taken in a trial of the OX40 agonist ivuxolimab. The receptors were gathered from an adult with an advanced solid tumor such as melanoma, head and neck, liver or kidney cancer. Each CDR3 is given with its conserved first and last residue. D genes are given only for firm matches. Rows may omit the clone size; those that give it use once, few, many or a size class.

j_call,d_call,v_call,clone_size,cdr3_nt,cdr3_aa
TRBJ1-5,NA,TRBV4-1,few,TGCGCCAGCAGCCAAGGAGGCCAGCCCCAGCATTTT,CASSQGGQPQHF
TRBJ2-3,TRBD2,TRBV7-7,NA,TGTGCCAGCAGCTTGTCGGGGGGGGATACGCAGTATTTT,CASSLSGGDTQYF
TRBJ2-1,TRBD2,TRBV6-5,NA,TGTGCCAGCAGTTACGCCCCTGATGGACTAGCTGAGCAGTTCTTC,CASSYAPDGLAEQFF
TRBJ2-7,TRBD2,TRBV27,NA,TGTGCCAGCAGTCCCTCGGGAGGGGAAGACCTCTACGAGCAGTACTTC,CASSPSGGEDLYEQYF
TRBJ2-1,NA,TRBV7-6,NA,TGTGCCAGCAGCTTAGAGGTTGGAGGGGTCAATGAGCAGTTCTTC,CASSLEVGGVNEQFF
TRBJ1-1,NA,TRBV6-6,NA,TGTGCCAGCAGCCCCATAGCAGCTCCGAACACTGAAGCTTTCTTT,CASSPIAAPNTEAFF
TRBJ2-2,NA,TRBV15,NA,TGTGCCACCAGCACCGGTGGGTCTACCCTAGTTATCGGGGAGCTGTTTTTT,CATSTGGSTLVIGELFF
TRBJ1-5,NA,TRBV7-2,NA,TGTGCCAGCAGCTTAGAGGGGTATCAGCCCCAGCATTTT,CASSLEGYQPQHF
TRBJ2-1,TRBD2,TRBV5-1,NA,TGCGCCAGCAGCGGCGGGACTAATAACTACAATGAGCAGTTCTTC,CASSGGTNNYNEQFF
TRBJ2-7,NA,TRBV12-5,NA,TGTGCTAGTGGTTTAGGTTCTCCCTACGAGCAGTACTTC,CASGLGSPYEQYF
TRBJ1-1,NA,TRBV13,NA,TGTGCCAGCAGCCCAGGGAGCACTGAAGCTTTCTTT,CASSPGSTEAFF
TRBJ2-5,NA,TRBV6-5,NA,TGTGCCAGCAGTTACTCGTGGAAAGAGACCCAGTACTTC,CASSYSWKETQYF
TRBJ1-5,NA,TRBV6-5,NA,TGTGCCAGCAGTTACTCGGGACCCCAGCATTTT,CASSYSGPQHF
TRBJ1-6,TRBD1,TRBV27,NA,TGTGCCAGCAGTTTCAGTGCGACAGGGACTTCACCCCTCCACTTT,CASSFSATGTSPLHF
TRBJ2-7,TRBD2,TRBV10-2,NA,TGCGCCAGCAGTGAGGGGACTAGGTACGAGCAGTACTTC,CASSEGTRYEQYF
TRBJ1-3,NA,TRBV4-3,NA,TGCGCCAGCAGCCCCGAGGGCGGGGACCTGAGACTTGGAAACACCATATATTTT,CASSPEGGDLRLGNTIYF
TRBJ1-1,NA,TRBV19,NA,TGTGCCAGTAGCCCCGCTTTCGGACGGGAAGCTTTCTTT,CASSPAFGREAFF
TRBJ2-1,NA,TRBV7-9,NA,TGTGCCAGCAGCTTATTGGGGTACAATGAGCAGTTCTTC,CASSLLGYNEQFF
TRBJ1-3,NA,TRBV7-9,NA,TGTGCCAGCAGGCCTCCCAGTGGGAACACCATATATTTT,CASRPPSGNTIYF
TRBJ2-5,TRBD2,TRBV18,NA,TGTGCCAGCTTTTCCGGGACTAGCGGACAAGAGACCCAGTACTTC,CASFSGTSGQETQYF
TRBJ2-1,TRBD2,TRBV9,NA,TGTGCCAGCAGCGAGACTAGCGGGGGCCACAATGAGCAGTTCTTC,CASSETSGGHNEQFF
TRBJ2-3,NA,TRBV19,NA,TGTGCCAGTAGGGCGGGGGCCCCAGATACGCAGTATTTT,CASRAGAPDTQYF
TRBJ2-3,TRBD2,TRBV9,NA,TGTGCCAGCAGCGTAATAGCGGGGGGCAGAGATACGCAGTATTTT,CASSVIAGGRDTQYF
TRBJ2-1,NA,TRBV4-1,NA,TGCGCCAGCAACCAAGAAACCAGCGGCCCCTACAATGAGCAGTTCTTC,CASNQETSGPYNEQFF
TRBJ2-5,NA,TRBV6-1,NA,TGTGCCAGCAGTGAATCCGCAGGGACGGGGGAGACCCAGTACTTC,CASSESAGTGETQYF
TRBJ2-3,NA,TRBV19,NA,TGTGCCAGTAGTATGATCCAGCGGGGCACAGATACGCAGTATTTT,CASSMIQRGTDTQYF
TRBJ1-2,NA,TRBV7-3,NA,TGTGCCAGCAGCTTAGGCGGGCCAAAGAACTATGGCTACACCTTC,CASSLGGPKNYGYTF
TRBJ1-3,TRBD1,TRBV11-3,NA,TGTGCCAGCACCCTGAACCCGGGACAGGGCGGAAACACCATATATTTT,CASTLNPGQGGNTIYF
TRBJ1-1,TRBD1,TRBV5-1,NA,TGCGCCAGCAGCCTTACAGGGGCGGTGAACACTGAAGCTTTCTTT,CASSLTGAVNTEAFF
TRBJ2-6,NA,TRBV5-8,NA,TGTGCCAGCAGCTTGAGGTTCCGCTCTGGGGCCAACGTCCTGACTTTC,CASSLRFRSGANVLTF
TRBJ2-7,NA,TRBV11-2,NA,TGTGCCAGCAGCTTAGTCCCGTACGAGCAGTACTTC,CASSLVPYEQYF
TRBJ2-1,NA,TRBV2,NA,TGTGCCACCGAGAGGGGGACTATCTACAATGAGCAGTTCTTC,CATERGTIYNEQFF